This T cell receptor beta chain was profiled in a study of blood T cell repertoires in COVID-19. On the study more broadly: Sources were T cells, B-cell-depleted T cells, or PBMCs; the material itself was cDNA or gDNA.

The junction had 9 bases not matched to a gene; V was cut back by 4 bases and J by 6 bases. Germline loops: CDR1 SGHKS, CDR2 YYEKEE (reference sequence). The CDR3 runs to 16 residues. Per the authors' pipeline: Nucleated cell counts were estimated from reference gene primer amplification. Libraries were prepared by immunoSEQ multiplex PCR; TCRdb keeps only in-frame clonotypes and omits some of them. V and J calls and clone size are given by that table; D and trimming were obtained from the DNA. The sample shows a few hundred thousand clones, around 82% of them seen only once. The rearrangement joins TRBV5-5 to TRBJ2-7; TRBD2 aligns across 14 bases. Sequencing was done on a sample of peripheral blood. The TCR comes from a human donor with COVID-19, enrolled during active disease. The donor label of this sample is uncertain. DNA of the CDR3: TGTGCCAGCAGCGGGACTAGCGGGAGTGGAGCGCTCGAGCAGTACTTC. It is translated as CASSGTSGSGALEQYF.